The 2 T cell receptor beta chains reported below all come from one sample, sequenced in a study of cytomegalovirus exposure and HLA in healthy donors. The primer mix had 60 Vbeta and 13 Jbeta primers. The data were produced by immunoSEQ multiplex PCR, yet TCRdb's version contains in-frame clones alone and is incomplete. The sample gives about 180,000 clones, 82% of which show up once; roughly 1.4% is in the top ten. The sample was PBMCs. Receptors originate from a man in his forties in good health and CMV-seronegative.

CDR3: CAWGRDSGANVLTF. The CDR3 DNA sequence: TGTGCCTGGGGCCGTGACTCTGGGGCCAACGTCCTGACTTTC. The rearrangement uses TRBV30 and TRBJ2-6, with unresolved D. V lost 5 bases to trimming and J lost 0 bases, with 8 bases between them. The CDR3 runs 14 residues. The germline CDR1 and CDR2 sequences are GTSNPN and SVGIG (reference sequence).

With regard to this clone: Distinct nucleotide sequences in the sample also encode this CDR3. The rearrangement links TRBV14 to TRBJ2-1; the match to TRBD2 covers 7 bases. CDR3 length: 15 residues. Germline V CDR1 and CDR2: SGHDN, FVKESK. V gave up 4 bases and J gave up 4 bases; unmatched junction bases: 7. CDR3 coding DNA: TGTGCCAGCAGCCCCGGGCTAGCGGCATACAATGAGCAGTTCTTC. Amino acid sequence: CASSPGLAAYNEQFF.